The entry below gives a single TCR beta chain sequence along with its context. Its cognate antigen is unknown. The data originate from a study of T cells in Graves' hyperthyroidism and ophthalmopathy. Diagnoses rested on clinical symptoms, serum thyroxine and TRAb, thyroid ultrasound and orbital computed tomography. PBMCs stemmed from around 10 ml fresh peripheral blood. This CDR3 is 14 amino acids long. Germline loops: CDR1 ENHRY, CDR2 SYGVKD. The ends lost 2 bases at V and 1 base at J; junction bases unmatched: 1. Notes on the study in general: Model predictions of ophthalmopathy came a median approximately 6 months before onset. Also found in blood were most expanded thyroid clonotypes above 0.001.

The CDR3 regions of TCR beta were amplified from RNA transcripts. HTBI primers were used for first-round RT-PCR of the TCR CDR3. TCRdb independently ran MiXCR on the multiplex PCR reads; one entry per CDR3 protein. The table lists 550,000 to 600,000 distinct CDR3 sequences, approximately 15% of them singletons, with around a sixth in the top ten. The source of this sequence is a woman in her late teens or twenties with Graves' hyperthyroidism. J is TRBJ1-1 and V is TRBV10-3; 7 nucleotides match TRBD1. Sequences were obtained from blood. The CDR3, as DNA: TGTGCCATCAGTGAGGGGACAGCGAACACTGAAGCTTTCTTT. Its translation: CAISEGTANTEAFF.